This is a list of T cell receptor beta chains from one sample in a study of a mutant IDH1 vaccine in newly diagnosed glioma. Their target antigens are unknown. Repertoires were generated with immunoSEQ multiplex PCR, while TCRdb's copy carries only in-frame clones and drops some. The sample lists around 54,000 clones, around 85% occurring once. Sequenced material: PBMCs, taken from a glioma patient whose treatment included an IDH1 peptide vaccine. These receptors were obtained from a man in his forties or fifties with glioma. CDR3s include the opening cysteine and the closing phenylalanine or tryptophan. The D gene is left open where the match is weak. Rows may omit the clone size; those that give it use once, few, many or a size class.

j_call clone_size d_call v_call cdr3_aa
TRBJ2-3 - TRBD1 TRBV7-9 CASLRQGNTDTQYF
TRBJ2-5 - - TRBV7-9 CASSRQETQYF
TRBJ2-1 - - TRBV7-9 CASSLPSTYNEQFF
TRBJ2-7 - - TRBV4-1 CASSQVRRGYEQYF
TRBJ2-1 few - TRBV5-6 CASKRQGRNEQFF
TRBJ2-7 - - TRBV5-1 CASSFRNGPQGHEQYF
TRBJ2-1 - TRBD2 TRBV29-1 CSVTSGSGYNEQFF
TRBJ2-7 - - TRBV7-9 CASTLTRTGTYEQYF
TRBJ1-5 - TRBD1 TRBV19 CASKGDRDNQPQHF
TRBJ1-2 - TRBD1 TRBV27 CASSDYTGVGGYTF
TRBJ2-1 - TRBD2 TRBV28 CASRQTRHSGSSYNEQFF
TRBJ1-1 few TRBD1 TRBV29-1 CSVGGQGRGWTEAFF